This T cell receptor beta chain was identified in a study of blood T cell repertoires in COVID-19. TCRdb's table, derived via immunoSEQ multiplex PCR, lists solely in-frame clones and lacks some. This table has around 41,000 clones, around 88% appearing once. The germline V and J ends were trimmed by 4 bases and 6 bases, with 16 bases remaining between them. CDR1 is LGHDT, CDR2 YNNKEL, per germline (reference sequence). CDR3 length: 15 amino acids. This TCR was recovered from an elderly woman with active or convalescent COVID-19. The gene calls are TRBV3-1 (or the pseudogene TRBV3-2) and TRBJ2-1; the D gene is possibly TRBD2 (6 bases). The sequencing input was peripheral blood. CDR3: CASSPSSVGGNEQFF. The CDR3 DNA sequence: TGTGCCAGCAGCCCCTCTAGCGTGGGAGGCAATGAGCAGTTCTTC.